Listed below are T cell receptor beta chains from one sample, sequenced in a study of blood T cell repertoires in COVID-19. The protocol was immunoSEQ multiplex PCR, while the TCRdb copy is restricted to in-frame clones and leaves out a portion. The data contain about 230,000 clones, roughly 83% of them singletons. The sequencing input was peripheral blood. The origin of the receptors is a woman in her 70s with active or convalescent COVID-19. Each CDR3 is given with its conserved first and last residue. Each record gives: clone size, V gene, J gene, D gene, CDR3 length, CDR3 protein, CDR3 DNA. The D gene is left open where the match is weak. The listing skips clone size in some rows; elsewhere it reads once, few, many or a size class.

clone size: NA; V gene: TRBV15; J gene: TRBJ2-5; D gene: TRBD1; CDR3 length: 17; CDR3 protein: CATSRDSGQGGFETQYF; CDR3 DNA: TGTGCCACCAGCAGAGATTCCGGACAGGGAGGATTCGAGACCCAGTACTTC
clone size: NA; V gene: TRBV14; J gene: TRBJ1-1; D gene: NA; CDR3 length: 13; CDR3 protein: CASSQSWNTEAFF; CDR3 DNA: TGTGCCAGCAGCCAATCCTGGAACACTGAAGCTTTCTTT
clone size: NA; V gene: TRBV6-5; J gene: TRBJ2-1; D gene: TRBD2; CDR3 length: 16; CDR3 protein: CASSSRTSGSENEQFF; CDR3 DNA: TGTGCCAGCAGTTCCCGGACTAGCGGGAGTGAAAATGAGCAGTTCTTC
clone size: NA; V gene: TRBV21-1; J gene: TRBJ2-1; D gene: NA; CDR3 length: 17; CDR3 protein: CASSKATSGYTYNEQFF; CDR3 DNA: TGTGCCAGCAGCAAAGCGACTAGCGGGTATACCTACAATGAGCAGTTCTTC
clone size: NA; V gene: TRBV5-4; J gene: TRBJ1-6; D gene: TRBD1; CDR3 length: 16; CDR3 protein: CASSLGGGQGGSPLHF; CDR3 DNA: TGTGCCAGCAGCCTTGGCGGGGGACAGGGTGGCTCACCCCTCCACTTT
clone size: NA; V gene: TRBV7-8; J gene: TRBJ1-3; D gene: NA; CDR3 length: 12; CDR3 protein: CASSLLGNTIYF; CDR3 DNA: TGTGCCAGCAGCTTATTAGGAAACACCATATATTTT
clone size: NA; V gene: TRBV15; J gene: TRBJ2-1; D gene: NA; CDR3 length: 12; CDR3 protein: CATSPTDNEQFF; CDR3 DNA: TGTGCCACCAGCCCGACAGATAATGAGCAGTTCTTC
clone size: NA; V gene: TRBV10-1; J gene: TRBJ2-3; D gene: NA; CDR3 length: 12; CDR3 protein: CASSPSLDTQYF; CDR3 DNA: TGCGCCAGCAGTCCCTCTCTAGATACGCAGTATTTT
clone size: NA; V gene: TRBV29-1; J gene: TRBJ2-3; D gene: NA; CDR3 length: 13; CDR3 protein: CSVRGRYTDTQYF; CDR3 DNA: TGCAGCGTCCGAGGGAGGTACACAGATACGCAGTATTTT
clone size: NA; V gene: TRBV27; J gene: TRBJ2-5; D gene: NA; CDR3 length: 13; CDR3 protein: CASSFSHGETQYF; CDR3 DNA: TGTGCCAGCAGTTTCTCTCACGGGGAGACCCAGTACTTC
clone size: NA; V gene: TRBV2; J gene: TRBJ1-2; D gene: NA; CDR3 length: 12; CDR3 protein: CASSDGLYGYTF; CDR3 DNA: TGTGCCAGCAGTGATGGCCTGTATGGCTACACCTTC
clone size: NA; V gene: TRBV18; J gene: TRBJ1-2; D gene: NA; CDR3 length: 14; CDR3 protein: CASSPPGGASGYTF; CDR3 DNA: TGTGCCAGCTCACCCCCGGGGGGAGCTAGCGGCTACACCTTC
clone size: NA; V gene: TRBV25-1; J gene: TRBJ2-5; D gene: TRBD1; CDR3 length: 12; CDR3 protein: CASPGGWETQYF; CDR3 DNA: TGTGCCAGCCCAGGGGGATGGGAGACCCAGTACTTC
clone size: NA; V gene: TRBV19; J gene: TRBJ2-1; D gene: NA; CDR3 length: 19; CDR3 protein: CASSKQGAGVLIGYNEQFF; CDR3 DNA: TGTGCCAGTAGTAAGCAGGGGGCGGGAGTATTAATTGGGTACAATGAGCAGTTCTTC
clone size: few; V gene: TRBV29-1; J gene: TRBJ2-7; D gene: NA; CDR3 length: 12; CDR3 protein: CSVGHPPYEQYF; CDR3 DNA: TGCAGCGTGGGACACCCCCCCTACGAGCAGTACTTC
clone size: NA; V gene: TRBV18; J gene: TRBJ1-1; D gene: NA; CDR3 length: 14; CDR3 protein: CASSSPVGNTEAFF; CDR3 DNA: TGTGCCAGCTCATCCCCCGTCGGGAACACTGAAGCTTTCTTT
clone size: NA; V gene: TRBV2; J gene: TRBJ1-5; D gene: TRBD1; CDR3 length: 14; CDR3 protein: CASILDRENQPQHF; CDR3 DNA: TGTGCCAGCATCCTGGACAGGGAGAATCAGCCCCAGCATTTT
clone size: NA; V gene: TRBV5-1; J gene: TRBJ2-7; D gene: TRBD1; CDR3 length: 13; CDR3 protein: CASSQDRAKEQYF; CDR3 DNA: TGCGCCAGCAGCCAGGACAGGGCTAAAGAGCAGTACTTC
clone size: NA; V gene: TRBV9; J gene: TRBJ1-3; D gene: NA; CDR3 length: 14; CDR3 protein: CASSGDSSGNTIYF; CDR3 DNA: TGTGCCAGCAGCGGAGACAGTTCTGGAAACACCATATATTTT
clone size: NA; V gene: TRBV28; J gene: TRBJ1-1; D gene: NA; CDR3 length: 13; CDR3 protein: CASTLGRSTEAFF; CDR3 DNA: TGTGCCAGCACTCTAGGTAGGTCCACTGAAGCTTTCTTT
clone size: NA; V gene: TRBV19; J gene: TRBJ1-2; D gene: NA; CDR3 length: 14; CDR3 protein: CASNGGRTNYGYTF; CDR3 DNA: TGTGCCAGTAACGGGGGGCGGACTAACTATGGCTACACCTTC
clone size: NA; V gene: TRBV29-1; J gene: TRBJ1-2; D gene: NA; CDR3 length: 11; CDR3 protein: CSVGRGYGYTF; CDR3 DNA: TGCAGCGTTGGTAGGGGCTATGGCTACACCTTC
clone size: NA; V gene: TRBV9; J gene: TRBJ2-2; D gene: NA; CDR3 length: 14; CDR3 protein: CASSVTGYTGELFF; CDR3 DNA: TGTGCCAGCAGCGTAACAGGGTACACCGGGGAGCTGTTTTTT
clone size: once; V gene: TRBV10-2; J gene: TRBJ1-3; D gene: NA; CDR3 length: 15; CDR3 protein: CASSERGSSGNTIYF; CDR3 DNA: TGCGCCAGCAGTGAAAGGGGCAGCTCTGGAAACACCATATATTTT
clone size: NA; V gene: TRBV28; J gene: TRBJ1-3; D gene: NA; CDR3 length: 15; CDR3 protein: CASIPPPSSGNTIYF; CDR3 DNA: TGTGCCAGCATACCCCCGCCGAGCTCTGGAAACACCATATATTTT
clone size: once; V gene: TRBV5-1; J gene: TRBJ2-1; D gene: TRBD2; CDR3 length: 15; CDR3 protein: CASSWLAGGYNEQFF; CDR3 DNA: TGCGCCAGCAGCTGGCTAGCGGGAGGGTACAATGAGCAGTTCTTC
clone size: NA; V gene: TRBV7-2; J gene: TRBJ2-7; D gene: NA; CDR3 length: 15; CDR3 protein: CASSLGGGATYEQYF; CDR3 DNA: TGTGCCAGCAGCTTAGGGGGCGGTGCCACCTACGAGCAGTACTTC
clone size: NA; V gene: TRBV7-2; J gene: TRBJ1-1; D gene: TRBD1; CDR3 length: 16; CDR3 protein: CASSHRWTGAAPEAFF; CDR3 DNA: TGTGCCAGCAGCCACCGTTGGACAGGGGCGGCCCCGGAAGCTTTCTTT
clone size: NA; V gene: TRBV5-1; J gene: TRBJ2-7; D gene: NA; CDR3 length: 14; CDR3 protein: CASSWAGQSYEQYF; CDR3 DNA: TGCGCCAGCAGCTGGGCGGGACAGTCCTACGAGCAGTACTTC
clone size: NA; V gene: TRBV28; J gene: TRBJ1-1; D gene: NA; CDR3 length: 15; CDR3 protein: CASSLVGTLGHEAFF; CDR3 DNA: TGTGCCAGCAGTTTAGTTGGGACCTTGGGACATGAAGCTTTCTTT
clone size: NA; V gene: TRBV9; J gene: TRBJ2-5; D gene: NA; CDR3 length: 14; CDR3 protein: CASSAPGSEETQYF; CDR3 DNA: TGTGCCAGCAGCGCGCCCGGTTCTGAGGAGACCCAGTACTTC
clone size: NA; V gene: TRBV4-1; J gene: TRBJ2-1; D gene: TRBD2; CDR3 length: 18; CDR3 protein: CASSQGSGLAGGPYEQFF; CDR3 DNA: TGCGCCAGCAGCCAAGGGTCAGGTTTAGCGGGAGGGCCCTATGAGCAGTTCTTC
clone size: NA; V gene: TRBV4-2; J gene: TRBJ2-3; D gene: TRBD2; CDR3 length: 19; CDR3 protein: CASSLGGGPSGRGTDTQYF; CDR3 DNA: TGTGCCAGCAGCCTCGGAGGAGGTCCTAGCGGGAGGGGTACAGATACGCAGTATTTT
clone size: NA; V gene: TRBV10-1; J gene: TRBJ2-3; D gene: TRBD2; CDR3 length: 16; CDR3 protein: CASSLSTSGGTDTQYF; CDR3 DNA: TGCGCCAGCAGCCTCTCGACTAGCGGGGGCACAGATACGCAGTATTTT
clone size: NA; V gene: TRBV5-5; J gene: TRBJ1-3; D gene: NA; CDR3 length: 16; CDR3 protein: CASSLVGAGTSRDIYF; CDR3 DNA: TGTGCCAGCAGCTTGGTAGGGGCCGGGACAAGCCGGGACATATATTTT
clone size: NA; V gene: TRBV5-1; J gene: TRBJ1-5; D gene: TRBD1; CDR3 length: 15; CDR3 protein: CASSLRGGAGQPQHF; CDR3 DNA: TGCGCCAGCAGCTTGCGAGGGGGCGCGGGCCAGCCCCAGCATTTT
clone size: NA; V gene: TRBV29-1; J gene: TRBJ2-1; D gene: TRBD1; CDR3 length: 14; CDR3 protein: CSADRVGSYNEQFF; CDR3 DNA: TGCAGCGCAGACAGGGTTGGATCCTACAATGAGCAGTTCTTC
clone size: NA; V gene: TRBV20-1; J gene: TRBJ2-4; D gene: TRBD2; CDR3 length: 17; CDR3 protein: CSASLWTSGVNGNIQYF; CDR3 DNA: TGCAGTGCTAGTCTGTGGACTAGCGGGGTTAATGGAAACATTCAGTACTTC
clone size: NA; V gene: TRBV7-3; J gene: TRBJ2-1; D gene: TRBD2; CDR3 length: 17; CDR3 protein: CASSTTSGGNIFYEQFF; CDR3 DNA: TGTGCCAGCAGCACGACTAGCGGGGGGAATATATTCTATGAGCAGTTCTTC
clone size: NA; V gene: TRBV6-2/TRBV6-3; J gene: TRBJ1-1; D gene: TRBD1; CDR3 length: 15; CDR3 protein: CASSSRSKQGDEAFF; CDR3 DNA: TGTGCCAGCAGTTCCCGGTCCAAGCAGGGGGATGAAGCTTTCTTT
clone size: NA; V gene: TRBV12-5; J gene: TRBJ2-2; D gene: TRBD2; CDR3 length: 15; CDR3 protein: CASGLAGGGAGELFF; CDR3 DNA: TGTGCTAGTGGTTTAGCGGGAGGTGGAGCCGGGGAGCTGTTTTTT
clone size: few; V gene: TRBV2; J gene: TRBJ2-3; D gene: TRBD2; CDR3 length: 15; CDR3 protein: CASSELAGGGDTQYF; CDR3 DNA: TGTGCCAGCAGTGAATTAGCGGGAGGGGGAGATACGCAGTATTTT
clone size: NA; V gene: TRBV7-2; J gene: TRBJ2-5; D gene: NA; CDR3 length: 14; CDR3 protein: CASSLNGVRETQYF; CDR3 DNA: TGTGCCAGCAGCCTCAATGGAGTCAGAGAGACCCAGTACTTC
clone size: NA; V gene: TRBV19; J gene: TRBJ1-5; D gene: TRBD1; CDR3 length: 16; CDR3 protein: CASSDLRGTGNQPQHF; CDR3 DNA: TGTGCCAGTAGTGACCTGAGGGGGACAGGTAATCAGCCCCAGCATTTT
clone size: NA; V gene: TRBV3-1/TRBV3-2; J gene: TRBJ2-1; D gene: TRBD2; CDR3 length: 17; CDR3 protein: CASSLQAVAGGYNEQFF; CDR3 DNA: TGTGCCAGCAGCCTGCAGGCGGTAGCGGGAGGGTACAATGAGCAGTTCTTC
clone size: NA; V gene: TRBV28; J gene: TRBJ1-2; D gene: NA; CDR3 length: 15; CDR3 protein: CASRGTITKAYGYTF; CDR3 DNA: TGTGCCAGCAGGGGTACTATCACCAAGGCCTATGGCTACACCTTC